This T cell receptor (beta chain) was found in a study of identical twins. V was clipped by 6 bases and J by 5 bases, with 10 bases between them. The CDR3 has 13 amino acids. Per germline, CDR1 KGHSH and CDR2 LQKENI. TCRdb recomputed calls from the 5' RACE reads with MiXCR, one row per CDR3 protein. This table holds a few hundred thousand distinct CDR3 sequences, approximately 8.8% found once. Points from the study as a whole: Zero-insertion analyses were open to partial confounding by invariant MAIT and iNKT cells. For out-of-frame beta sequences, excess twin sharing was weaker.

This clonotype appeared a few times. Its target is unknown. The receptor was derived from a woman between 50 and 59 years old in good health. The chain is built from TRBV18 and TRBJ2-2; no firm D call. The sample taken for sequencing was naive T cells sorted from blood. The CDR3 coding sequence is TGTGCCAGCTCGCGGAGTAGGACCGGGGAGCTGTTTTTT. This gives the protein CASSRSRTGELFF. Full variable domain (outside the CDR3, taken from reference TRBV18 and TRBJ2-2): NAGVMQNPRHLVRRRGQEARLRCSPMKGHSHVYWYRQLPEEGLKFMVYLQKENIIDESGMPKERFSAEFPKEGPSILRIQQVVRGDSAAYFCASSRSRTGELFFGEGSRLTVL.